The present entry profiles one T cell receptor beta chain with its context. Antigen unknown. Method: immunoSEQ multiplex PCR; TCRdb's copy keeps in-frame clones and lacks some. The sample yields over 14,000 clones, 49% seen once. Researchers cocultured the mixed lymphocyte reaction cells at 37°C for around 6 days. The data were taken from a study of siplizumab effects on memory and regulatory T cells. Points from the study as a whole: Apparently key alloresponse contributors, naive T cells also seemed more diverse than memory cells.

Germline lookup yields CDR1 DFQATT and CDR2 SNEGSKA (reference sequence). The CDR3 is 11 amino acids. V shed 7 bases and J 11 bases; nucleotides not matched to a gene: 7. This receptor was obtained from a human donor in good health; the cells came from an allogeneic mixed lymphocyte reaction. The gene calls are TRBV20-1 and TRBJ2-4; 8 bases are a match to TRBD1. Sequencing was performed on CFSE-low (dividing) CD4+ T cells sorted from an allogeneic mixed lymphocyte reaction. CDR3 coding DNA: TGCAGTGTGGGGACAGGAATCCTTCAGTACTTC. Protein product: CSVGTGILQYF.